The clone carrying this T cell receptor (beta chain) was seen a handful of times. The sample originates from a study of glioma-infiltrating T cells. Looked up from germline, CDR1 is DFQATT and CDR2 is SNEGSKA (reference sequence). Losses at the gene ends were 0 bases for V and 7 bases for J; bases not matched to a gene: 15. The CDR3 sequence is 18 residues long. TCR alpha and beta CDR3 regions were amplified from RNA using iRepertoire nested multiplex PCR. TCRdb used MiXCR to reprocess the multiplex PCR reads, holding one entry per CDR3 protein. The data show 3,000 or so distinct CDR3 sequences, approximately 15% seen once.

Sequencing was done on a sample of glioma tissue, nonneoplastic brain tissue, or PBMCs (not recorded which). This chain links TRBV20-1 with TRBJ2-3, with 11 positions matching TRBD2. The origin of this receptor is a human donor with low-grade glioma or glioblastoma, undergoing nonglioma brain surgery, or in good health (not recorded which). CDR3 bases: TGCAGTGCTAGAGATCGGGGAGGGTTAGCGGGGGGGCCAAATACGCAGTATTTT. This translates into CSARDRGGLAGGPNTQYF.